This is a list of T cell receptor beta chains from one sample in a study of CD8 T cells in Susac syndrome. A single record per CDR3 protein comes from TCRdb applying MiXCR to the immunoSEQ multiplex PCR reads. The repertoire holds 250,000 to 300,000 distinct CDR3 sequences, with approximately 85% as singletons. The sample comprised CD8+ T cells from PBMCs. The receptors originated from a human donor with multiple sclerosis. CDR3s include the opening cysteine and the closing phenylalanine or tryptophan. D genes are given only for firm matches. Clone size is given for some rows only: seen once, a few or many times, or a class if the clone is expanded.

D gene: NA
clone size: NA
J gene: TRBJ2-5
V gene: TRBV4-3
CDR3 length: 16
CDR3 protein: CASSQDPGPGGETQYF
CDR3 DNA: TGCGCCAGCAGCCAAGATCCGGGCCCCGGAGGGGAGACCCAGTACTTC

D gene: NA
clone size: once
J gene: TRBJ2-1
V gene: TRBV6-2/TRBV6-3
CDR3 length: 13
CDR3 protein: CASSYPQDNEQFF
CDR3 DNA: TGTGCCAGCAGTTACCCCCAGGACAATGAGCAGTTCTTC

D gene: NA
clone size: NA
J gene: TRBJ2-2
V gene: TRBV27
CDR3 length: 16
CDR3 protein: CASSSGGQINTGELFF
CDR3 DNA: TGTGCCAGCAGTTCGGGTGGCCAGATTAACACCGGGGAGCTGTTTTTT

D gene: TRBD1
clone size: NA
J gene: TRBJ1-5
V gene: TRBV7-9
CDR3 length: 18
CDR3 protein: CASSDGQGAFPHGQPQHF
CDR3 DNA: TGTGCCAGCAGCGATGGACAGGGGGCGTTTCCACACGGGCAGCCCCAGCATTTT

D gene: TRBD1
clone size: few
J gene: TRBJ2-3
V gene: TRBV6-2/TRBV6-3
CDR3 length: 15
CDR3 protein: CASGLSQGAVDTQYF
CDR3 DNA: TGTGCCAGCGGCCTCAGTCAGGGGGCGGTGGATACGCAGTATTTT

D gene: NA
clone size: NA
J gene: TRBJ2-7
V gene: TRBV20-1
CDR3 length: 17
CDR3 protein: CCASFGGVAGRSYEQYF
CDR3 DNA: TGCTGTGCTAGTTTCGGCGGGGTGGCGGGGCGATCCTACGAGCAGTACTTC

D gene: NA
clone size: NA
J gene: TRBJ1-1
V gene: TRBV7-2
CDR3 length: 12
CDR3 protein: CASSSKGLEAFF
CDR3 DNA: TGTGCCAGCAGCTCAAAGGGGTTGGAAGCTTTCTTT

D gene: NA
clone size: NA
J gene: TRBJ2-1
V gene: TRBV10-1
CDR3 length: 18
CDR3 protein: CASSEAIHRRPPNNEQFF
CDR3 DNA: TGCGCCAGCAGTGAGGCGATTCATCGGAGGCCACCAAACAATGAGCAGTTCTTC

D gene: TRBD1
clone size: NA
J gene: TRBJ2-1
V gene: TRBV4-3
CDR3 length: 17
CDR3 protein: CASSQGTRQGVYNEQFF
CDR3 DNA: TGCGCCAGCAGCCAAGGGACACGGCAGGGGGTTTACAATGAGCAGTTCTTC

D gene: TRBD1
clone size: NA
J gene: TRBJ1-5
V gene: TRBV20-1
CDR3 length: 14
CDR3 protein: CSALRQGSNQPQHF
CDR3 DNA: TGCAGTGCCCTCCGACAGGGGAGCAATCAGCCCCAGCATTTT

D gene: NA
clone size: NA
J gene: TRBJ2-2
V gene: TRBV19
CDR3 length: 15
CDR3 protein: CASTSWGANTGELFF
CDR3 DNA: TGTGCCAGTACCTCTTGGGGAGCGAACACCGGGGAGCTGTTTTTT

D gene: TRBD2
clone size: NA
J gene: TRBJ2-1
V gene: TRBV13
CDR3 length: 18
CDR3 protein: CASSLALAGDTSYNEQFF
CDR3 DNA: TGTGCCAGCAGCTTAGCGCTAGCGGGAGACACCTCCTACAATGAGCAGTTCTTC

D gene: NA
clone size: once
J gene: TRBJ2-3
V gene: TRBV12-3/TRBV12-4
CDR3 length: 13
CDR3 protein: CASSLGAGDTQYF
CDR3 DNA: TGTGCCAGCAGTTTAGGCGCAGGAGATACGCAGTATTTT

D gene: NA
clone size: NA
J gene: TRBJ1-1
V gene: TRBV5-6
CDR3 length: 14
CDR3 protein: CASSVGGAGTEAFF
CDR3 DNA: TGTGCCAGCAGCGTAGGTGGCGCCGGCACTGAAGCTTTCTTT

D gene: NA
clone size: NA
J gene: TRBJ2-1
V gene: TRBV9
CDR3 length: 13
CDR3 protein: CASSVDRIDEQFF
CDR3 DNA: TGTGCCAGCAGCGTAGACAGAATCGATGAGCAGTTCTTC

D gene: NA
clone size: NA
J gene: TRBJ2-7
V gene: TRBV28
CDR3 length: 17
CDR3 protein: CASSLEDRAERSYEQYF
CDR3 DNA: TGTGCCAGCAGTTTAGAAGACAGAGCGGAGCGCTCCTACGAGCAGTACTTC

D gene: TRBD1
clone size: NA
J gene: TRBJ1-1
V gene: TRBV27
CDR3 length: 14
CDR3 protein: CASNYRGMNTEAFF
CDR3 DNA: TGTGCCAGCAACTACAGGGGAATGAACACTGAAGCTTTCTTT

D gene: NA
clone size: NA
J gene: TRBJ1-1
V gene: TRBV4-3
CDR3 length: 12
CDR3 protein: CASRNTAGEAFF
CDR3 DNA: TGCGCCAGCAGGAATACCGCCGGGGAAGCTTTCTTT

D gene: NA
clone size: NA
J gene: TRBJ2-2
V gene: TRBV29-1
CDR3 length: 13
CDR3 protein: CSVELYNTGELFF
CDR3 DNA: TGCAGCGTTGAGCTCTATAACACCGGGGAGCTGTTTTTT

D gene: NA
clone size: NA
J gene: TRBJ1-2
V gene: TRBV28
CDR3 length: 10
CDR3 protein: CASGPDGYTF
CDR3 DNA: TGTGCCAGCGGCCCCGATGGCTACACCTTC

D gene: NA
clone size: NA
J gene: TRBJ2-1
V gene: TRBV29-1
CDR3 length: 13
CDR3 protein: CSVDVPSYNEQFF
CDR3 DNA: TGCAGCGTTGATGTCCCATCTTACAATGAGCAGTTCTTC

D gene: NA
clone size: NA
J gene: TRBJ2-2
V gene: TRBV10-3
CDR3 length: 15
CDR3 protein: CAITKGTDNTGELFF
CDR3 DNA: TGTGCCATCACCAAGGGGACGGACAACACCGGGGAGCTGTTTTTT

D gene: NA
clone size: NA
J gene: TRBJ2-5
V gene: TRBV3-1
CDR3 length: 15
CDR3 protein: CASSPNRQLQETQYF
CDR3 DNA: TGTGCCAGCAGCCCCAATCGACAGCTTCAAGAGACCCAGTACTTC

D gene: NA
clone size: NA
J gene: TRBJ2-7
V gene: TRBV20-1
CDR3 length: 14
CDR3 protein: CSATTYRGMGEQYF
CDR3 DNA: TGCAGTGCCACCACCTATAGGGGGATGGGCGAGCAGTACTTC

D gene: TRBD1
clone size: NA
J gene: TRBJ1-5
V gene: TRBV10-2
CDR3 length: 14
CDR3 protein: CASSEDRVNQPQHF
CDR3 DNA: TGCGCCAGCAGTGAGGACAGGGTCAATCAGCCCCAGCATTTT

D gene: TRBD1
clone size: NA
J gene: TRBJ2-1
V gene: TRBV19
CDR3 length: 15
CDR3 protein: CATTGDRGHYNEQFF
CDR3 DNA: TGTGCCACCACTGGGGACAGGGGCCACTACAATGAGCAGTTCTTC

D gene: TRBD1
clone size: NA
J gene: TRBJ2-1
V gene: TRBV7-9
CDR3 length: 17
CDR3 protein: CASSHLRGRGLSNEQFF
CDR3 DNA: TGTGCCAGCAGCCATCTTCGGGGCAGGGGGCTCTCGAATGAGCAGTTCTTC